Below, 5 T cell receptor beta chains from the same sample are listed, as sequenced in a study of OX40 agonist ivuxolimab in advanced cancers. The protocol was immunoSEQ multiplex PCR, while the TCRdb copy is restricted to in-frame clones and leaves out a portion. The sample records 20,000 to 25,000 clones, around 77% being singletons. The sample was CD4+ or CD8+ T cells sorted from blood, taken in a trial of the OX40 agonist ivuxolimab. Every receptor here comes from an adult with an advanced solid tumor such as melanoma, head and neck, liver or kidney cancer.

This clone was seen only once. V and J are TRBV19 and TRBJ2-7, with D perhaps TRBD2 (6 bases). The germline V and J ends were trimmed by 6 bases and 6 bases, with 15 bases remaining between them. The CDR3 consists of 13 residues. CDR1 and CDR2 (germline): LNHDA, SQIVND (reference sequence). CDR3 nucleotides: TGTGCCAGTAGCCCGGGGGTGGGTGCCGAGCAGTACTTC. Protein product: CASSPGVGAEQYF.

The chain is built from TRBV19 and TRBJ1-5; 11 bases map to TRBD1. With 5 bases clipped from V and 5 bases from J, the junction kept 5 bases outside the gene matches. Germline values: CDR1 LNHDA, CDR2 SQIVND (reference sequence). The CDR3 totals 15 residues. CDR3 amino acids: CASSGRTGGDQPQHF. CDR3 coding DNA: TGTGCCAGTAGTGGCCGGACAGGGGGCGATCAGCCCCAGCATTTT.

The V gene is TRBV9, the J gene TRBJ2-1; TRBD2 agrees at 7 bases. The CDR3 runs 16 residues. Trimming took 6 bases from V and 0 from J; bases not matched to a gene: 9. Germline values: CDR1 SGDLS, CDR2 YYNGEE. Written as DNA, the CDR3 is TGTGCCAGCATACCGGGACTAACGAGCTCCTACAATGAGCAGTTCTTC. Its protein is CASIPGLTSSYNEQFF.

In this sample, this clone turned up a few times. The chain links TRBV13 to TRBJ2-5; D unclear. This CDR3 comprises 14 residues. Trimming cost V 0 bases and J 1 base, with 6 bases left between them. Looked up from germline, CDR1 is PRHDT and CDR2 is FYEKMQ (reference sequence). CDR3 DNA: TGTGCCAGCAGCTTAGGCGAAAGCCAAGAGACCCAGTACTTC. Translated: CASSLGESQETQYF.

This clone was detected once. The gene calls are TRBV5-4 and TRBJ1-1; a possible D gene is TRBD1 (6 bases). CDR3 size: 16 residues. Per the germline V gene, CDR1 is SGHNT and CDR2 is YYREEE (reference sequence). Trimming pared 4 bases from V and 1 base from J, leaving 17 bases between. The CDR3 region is CASSQGGGLQNTEAFF. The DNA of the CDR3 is TGTGCCAGCAGCCAAGGCGGGGGGCTCCAGAACACTGAAGCTTTCTTT.